Listed below are T cell receptor beta chains from one sample, sequenced in a study of OX40 agonist ivuxolimab in advanced cancers. The data were produced by immunoSEQ multiplex PCR, yet TCRdb's version contains in-frame clones alone and is incomplete. There are 6,000 to 8,000 clones in the sample; 70% to 80% occur only once, and around 60% lies in the top ten. The sample consisted of CD4+ or CD8+ T cells sorted from blood, taken in a trial of the OX40 agonist ivuxolimab. All receptors come from an adult with an advanced solid tumor such as melanoma, head and neck, liver or kidney cancer. The CDR3 runs from the conserved cysteine through the conserved F or W. D genes are given only for firm matches. Clone size is stated in some rows and not others, as once, few, many or a class when expanded.

J,D,size,V,DNA,CDR3
TRBJ2-2,NA,NA,TRBV27,TGTGCCAGCAGTTTGGGGGTGTACACCGGGGAGCTGTTTTTT,CASSLGVYTGELFF
TRBJ2-3,TRBD2,NA,TRBV2,TGTGCCAGCAGCGACACCACCGGACTAGCTAGCACAGATACGCAGTATTTT,CASSDTTGLASTDTQYF
TRBJ2-7,NA,once,TRBV12-2,TGTGCCAGCAGCGCCGGGACTAGCCTTTGGGAGCAGTACTTC,CASSAGTSLWEQYF
TRBJ2-1,TRBD2,few,TRBV4-3,TGCGCCAGCAGCCCCCCAGTCGCGGGGGAGGTGCATGAGCAGTTCTTC,CASSPPVAGEVHEQFF
TRBJ1-5,NA,NA,TRBV11-1,TGTGCCAGCAGCCCAGGGAACAATCAGCCCCAGCATTTT,CASSPGNNQPQHF
TRBJ2-7,NA,NA,TRBV5-4,TGTGCCAGCAGCCTCCGGGACCACTACGAGCAGTACTTC,CASSLRDHYEQYF
TRBJ1-1,NA,NA,TRBV28,TGTGCCAGCAGTGTAGGGCGAACCACTGAAGCTTTCTTT,CASSVGRTTEAFF
TRBJ2-1,TRBD1,NA,TRBV4-1,TGCGCCAGCAGCCCAAAGGGGGCTCCGAGCTCCTACAATGAGCAGTTCTTC,CASSPKGAPSSYNEQFF
TRBJ2-3,TRBD2,NA,TRBV13,TGTGCCAGCAGCTCTCGGACTAGCGGGGTCACAGATACGCAGTATTTT,CASSSRTSGVTDTQYF
TRBJ2-1,NA,NA,TRBV5-6,TGTGCCAGCAGCGGGATAGGTGGTGGGGACAATGAGCAGTTCTTC,CASSGIGGGDNEQFF
TRBJ1-1,NA,NA,TRBV7-6,TGTGCCAGCAGCTTAAGTTGGTTAGCTTTCTTT,CASSLSWLAFF
TRBJ1-1,NA,NA,TRBV18,TGTGCCAGCTCAGACAAGAACACTGAAGCTTTCTTT,CASSDKNTEAFF
TRBJ1-6,NA,NA,TRBV9,TGTGCCAGCAGCGTAGCGGGACATTATAATTCACCCCTCCACTTT,CASSVAGHYNSPLHF
TRBJ1-2,TRBD1,NA,TRBV28,TGTGCCAGCAGTTTTTTTATACCCAGGGCAGGGGGAAACTATGGCTACACCTTC,CASSFFIPRAGGNYGYTF
TRBJ2-1,NA,NA,TRBV10-2,TGCGCCAGCGGGGACAACGCTTCGGATGAGCAGTTCTTC,CASGDNASDEQFF
TRBJ2-5,NA,NA,TRBV28,TGTGCCACCGGGACGGGAGAGACCCAGTACTTC,CATGTGETQYF
TRBJ1-2,TRBD1,NA,TRBV29-1,TGCAGCGTTGAGGCGGACAGGCCATATGGCTACACCTTC,CSVEADRPYGYTF
TRBJ2-3,TRBD2,NA,TRBV13,TGTGCCAGCAGCCCCACCAGGGGAATCGGGGGGGTTCTTGGCACAGATACGCAGTATTTT,CASSPTRGIGGVLGTDTQYF
TRBJ2-1,TRBD2,NA,TRBV6-5,TGTGCCAGCAGTTTACTAGCGGGGGACTACAATGAGCAGTTCTTC,CASSLLAGDYNEQFF
TRBJ2-5,NA,NA,TRBV19,TGTGCCAGTAGTATAAGAGGAGGGGAGACCCAGTACTTC,CASSIRGGETQYF
TRBJ2-1,NA,NA,TRBV27,TGTGCCAGCAGTTTAGGAAGCCCCTACAATGAGCAGTTCTTC,CASSLGSPYNEQFF
TRBJ2-1,TRBD2,NA,TRBV27,TGTGCCAGCAGCACTAGCGGGAGTTTGGTTGAGCAGTTCTTC,CASSTSGSLVEQFF
TRBJ1-1,NA,NA,TRBV7-2,TGTGCCAGCAGCTTAAGGGGGGGCACTGAAGCTTTCTTT,CASSLRGGTEAFF
TRBJ1-6,NA,NA,TRBV27,TGTGCCAGCAGTTCCCGACTGGATTCACCCCTCCACTTT,CASSSRLDSPLHF
TRBJ2-3,NA,many,TRBV13,TGTGCCAGCAGCTTTAAACTAGGTTATAGTACAGATACGCAGTATTTT,CASSFKLGYSTDTQYF
TRBJ2-7,NA,NA,TRBV5-6,TGTGCCAGCAGCTTGCTACAGGGAAAGAGAAGGGAGCAGTACTTC,CASSLLQGKRREQYF
TRBJ1-6,TRBD1,NA,TRBV4-3,TGCGCCAGCAGCCAAGATAGACAGGGGGCTTCCTATAATTCACCCCTCCACTTT,CASSQDRQGASYNSPLHF
TRBJ2-1,TRBD2,many,TRBV5-6,TGTGCCAGCAGCTTGGTAGCGGGGTATAACGATGAGCAGTTCTTC,CASSLVAGYNDEQFF
TRBJ1-2,NA,NA,TRBV9,TGTGCCAGCAGCCGGGGAAGCAGGGGCTACACCTTC,CASSRGSRGYTF
TRBJ1-2,NA,once,TRBV10-3,TGTGCCATCAGTGATGGTATGTCAGGGGAGAGGGATGGCTACACCTTC,CAISDGMSGERDGYTF
TRBJ2-2,TRBD2,NA,TRBV19,TGTGCCAGTAGCCCGATTTCGGGGGGCGGGGGGCGCCGCCTGAACACCGGGGAGCTGTTTTTT,CASSPISGGGGRRLNTGELFF
TRBJ1-6,TRBD1,NA,TRBV5-1,TGCGCCAGCAGCACGACAGGGGGGTATTCACCCCTCCACTTT,CASSTTGGYSPLHF
TRBJ2-5,TRBD2,NA,TRBV30,TGTGCCTGGAGTGCGGCTAGCGGGGGTTTAGAGACCCAGTACTTC,CAWSAASGGLETQYF
TRBJ1-1,NA,NA,TRBV4-3,TGCGCCAGCAGCCAAGAAGGGCCTGGGGGAATGATGAACACTGAAGCTTTCTTT,CASSQEGPGGMMNTEAFF
TRBJ2-7,TRBD2,NA,TRBV5-6,TGTGCCAGCAGCTCTGGACTAGCGAGGGAGCAGTACTTC,CASSSGLAREQYF
TRBJ1-4,NA,NA,TRBV27,TGTGCCAGCGCTCCCAGGACAACTAATGAAAAACTGTTTTTT,CASAPRTTNEKLFF
TRBJ1-1,TRBD1,NA,TRBV7-8,TGTGCCAGCAGCACCGGGACAGGAAACACTGAAGCTTTCTTT,CASSTGTGNTEAFF
TRBJ2-1,NA,few,TRBV19,TGTGCCAGTAACACGGGGGCGGGTAGCTATTACAATGAGCAGTTCTTC,CASNTGAGSYYNEQFF
TRBJ1-2,TRBD1,few,TRBV28,TGTGCCGCGGAGGCGACAGGGCATGGCTACACCTTC,CAAEATGHGYTF
TRBJ1-5,NA,NA,TRBV7-6,TGTGCCAGCAGTTTAGCCGCGAGACGGCCCCAGCATTTT,CASSLAARRPQHF
TRBJ2-5,NA,NA,TRBV7-9,TGTGCCAGCAGCTTAAGGGGTAGGCCTATGGACCAAGAGACCCAGTACTTC,CASSLRGRPMDQETQYF